Below, 10 T cell receptor beta chains from the same sample are listed, as sequenced in a study of blood T cells in healthy people across ages. For the second PCR, which ran for about 6 to 11 cycles, a sample-barcoded 5' primer and a J-beta primer mix were used. TCRdb re-derived calls from the 5' RACE reads in MiXCR, one entry per CDR3 protein. The sample yields some 900,000 distinct CDR3 sequences, roughly 48% seen once. Sequenced sample: blood. These receptors originate from a man aged 25 to 40 in good health.

V and J are TRBV5-1 and TRBJ2-5, with D perhaps given as TRBD1 or TRBD2 (7 bases each). The CDR3 is 16 amino acids. Germline V gene lookup returns CDR1 SGHRS and CDR2 YFSETQ. Deletions cut 6 bases from V and 11 bases from J, with 29 bases between. For the CDR3, the DNA is TGCGCCAGCACCCTTGGGACAGCGGGGATGGGGAATGAGCAGTACTTC. As protein: CASTLGTAGMGNEQYF.

The CDR3 here is CASSTVAGPYNEQFF. The CDR3 region has the DNA TGTGCCAGCAGCACGGTTGCAGGGCCCTACAATGAGCAGTTCTTC. The chain has TRBV21-1 and TRBJ2-1. TRBV21-1 is a listed pseudogene. The CDR3 has 15 residues.

This clonotype was counted only a few times. DNA for the CDR3: TGTGCCAGCAGTTACTCTAAGGGCCGACCCGGTGAGCAGTTCTTC. Its translation: CASSYSKGRPGEQFF. The chain employs TRBV6-2 or TRBV6-3 and TRBJ2-1; D gene ambiguous. The CDR3 covers 15 residues. The V and J ends lost 0 bases and 9 bases respectively, with 15 bases between them. The V gene's germline CDR1 is MNHEY and CDR2 SVGEGT.

The chain uses TRBV20-1 and TRBJ2-2; a possible D gene is TRBD2 (6 bases). CDR1 DFQATT and CDR2 SNEGSKA come from the germline V gene (reference sequence). The CDR3 has 16 residues. Trimming pared 5 bases from V and 3 bases from J, leaving 19 bases between. The CDR3 is CSAPPGGVGDTGELFF. CDR3 nucleotide sequence: TGCAGTGCTCCCCCTGGAGGGGTTGGCGACACCGGGGAGCTGTTTTTT.

This clonotype was picked up a small number of times. The V call is TRBV10-3, the J call TRBJ1-4, with 7 positions matching TRBD1. CDR1 and CDR2 (germline): ENHRY, SYGVKD. With 2 bases clipped from V and 7 bases from J, the junction kept 4 bases outside the gene matches. The CDR3 runs 14 residues. DNA for the CDR3: TGTGCCATCAGTGAGACAGGGGAAGGTGAAAAACTGTTTTTT. It codes for CAISETGEGEKLFF.

For this clonotype: Possible read error: a much larger clone is one base away. The V and J genes are TRBV9 and TRBJ2-7; D is undetermined. Germline V gives CDR1 SGDLS, CDR2 YYNGEE. The CDR3 spans 14 residues. V lost 3 bases, J lost 7 bases, and 17 bases lay in between. CDR3 region: CASSAQPDFNEQYF. The DNA for the CDR3 is TGTGCCAGCAGCGCGCAACCAGACTTCAATGAGCAGTACTTC. The full variable domain, in which reference TRBV9 and TRBJ2-7 provide the parts outside the CDR3, is DSGVTQTPKHLITATGQRVTLRCSPRSGDLSVYWYQQSLDQGLQFLIQYYNGEERAKGNILERFSAQQFPDLHSELNLSSLELGDSALYFCASSAQPDFNEQYFGPGTRLTVT.

V gene TRBV20-1 combines with J gene TRBJ1-5; a possible D gene is TRBD1 (6 bases). This CDR3 has 16 residues. Trimming left V 0 bases short and J 1 base short, with 13 bases between. Germline CDR1 reads DFQATT; CDR2 reads SNEGSKA (reference sequence). DNA for the CDR3: TGCAGTGCTAGAGATTACCGGGGGCCGAGCAATCAGCCCCAGCATTTT. It translates to CSARDYRGPSNQPQHF.

V and J are TRBV15 and TRBJ2-7; a weak D match, TRBD2 (5 bases). The length of the CDR3 is 14 residues. The germline V gene has CDR1 LNHNV and CDR2 YYDKDF (reference sequence). V lost 0 bases and J 3 bases, leaving 9 bases between the germline ends. This CDR3 reads CATSRDLAYYEQYF. The DNA of the CDR3 is TGTGCCACCAGCAGAGATCTAGCATACTACGAGCAGTACTTC.

The CDR3 DNA reads as TGTGCCAGCAGTTTCGTGGGGGATCAGCCCCAGCATTTT. Its protein is CASSFVGDQPQHF. V and J are TRBV12-3 or TRBV12-4 and TRBJ1-5; D may be TRBD1 (5 bases). Deletions cut 3 bases from V and 5 bases from J, with 8 bases between. This CDR3 has 13 residues.

This clonotype was seen more than once but under ten times. The rearrangement uses TRBV11-1 and TRBJ1-2; the D gene is possibly TRBD1 (6 bases). Trimming removed 5 bases from V and 10 bases from J, with 14 bases in between. Germline CDR1 reads SGHAT; CDR2 reads FQDESV (reference sequence). The CDR3 sequence is 12 residues long. CDR3 bases: TGTGCCAGCAGCACGTGGGGACAAGACTACACCTTC. Translation: CASSTWGQDYTF. The whole variable domain, remainder taken from reference TRBV11-1 and TRBJ1-2, is EAEVAQSPRYKITEKSQAVAFWCDPISGHATLYWYRQILGQGPELLVQFQDESVVDDSQLPKDRFSAERLKGVDSTLKIQPAELGDSAMYLCASSTWGQDYTFGSGTRLTVV.